The clone carrying this T cell receptor (beta chain) was picked up one time. Its antigen is unidentified. This specimen comes from a study of shared clonotypes between healthy human individuals. On the study more broadly: Ranging from 18 to 49 in age, donors were a couple of women and a few men. Study-level results: On the whole, naive subsets had larger estimated richness than memory subsets had.

The naive CD8 subset, CD45RO-negative cells positively selected for CCR7, excluded terminally differentiated effector memory CD45RA+ cells. This CDR3 has 14 amino acids. V was shortened by 6 bases and J by 4 bases, with 16 bases between the two germline ends. CDR1 and CDR2 from the germline V gene are MNHNS and SASEGT. Here immunoSEQ multiplex PCR was the method, and the copy in TCRdb shows in-frame clones only, minus some. There are approximately 840,000 clones in the sample; 95% to 97% occur only once, and under 0.25% lies in the top ten. Material for sequencing was naive CD8+ T cells sorted from blood. This receptor was obtained from a young man in good health. V and J are TRBV6-1 and TRBJ2-7; D possibly matches TRBD1 or TRBD2 (5 bases each). CDR3 DNA sequence: TGTGCCAGCAGGGAGCGGACAATTGGGTACGAGCAGTACTTC. This encodes CASRERTIGYEQYF.